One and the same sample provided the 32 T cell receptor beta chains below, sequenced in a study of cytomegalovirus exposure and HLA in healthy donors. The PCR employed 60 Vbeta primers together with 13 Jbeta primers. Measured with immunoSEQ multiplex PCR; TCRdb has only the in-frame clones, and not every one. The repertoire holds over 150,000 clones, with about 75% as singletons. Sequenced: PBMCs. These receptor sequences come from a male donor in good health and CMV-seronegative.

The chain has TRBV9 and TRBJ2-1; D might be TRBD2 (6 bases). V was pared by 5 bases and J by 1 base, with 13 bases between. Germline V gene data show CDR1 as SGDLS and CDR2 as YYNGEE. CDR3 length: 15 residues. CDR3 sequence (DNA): TGTGCCAGCAGTCCCGGGACTCCTTCCTACAATGAGCAGTTCTTC. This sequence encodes CASSPGTPSYNEQFF.

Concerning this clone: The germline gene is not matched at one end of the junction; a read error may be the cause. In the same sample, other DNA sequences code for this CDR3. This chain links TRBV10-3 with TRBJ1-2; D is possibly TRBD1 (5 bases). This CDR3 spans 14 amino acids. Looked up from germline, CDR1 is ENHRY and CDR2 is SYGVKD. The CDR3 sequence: CAIRSGQTNYGYTF. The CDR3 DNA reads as TGCGCCATCAGGTCAGGGCAAACTAACTATGGCTACACCTTC.

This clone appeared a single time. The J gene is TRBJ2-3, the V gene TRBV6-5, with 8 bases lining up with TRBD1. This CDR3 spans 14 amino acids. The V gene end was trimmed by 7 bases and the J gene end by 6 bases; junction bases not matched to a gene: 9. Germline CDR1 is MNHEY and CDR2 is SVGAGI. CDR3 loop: CASNYRGSADTQYF. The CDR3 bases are TGTGCCAGCAACTACAGGGGGAGTGCGGATACGCAGTATTTT.

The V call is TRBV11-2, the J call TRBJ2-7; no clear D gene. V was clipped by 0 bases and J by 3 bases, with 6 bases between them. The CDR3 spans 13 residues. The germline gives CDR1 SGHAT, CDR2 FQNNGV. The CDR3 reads CASSLDPNYEQYF. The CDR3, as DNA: TGTGCCAGCAGCTTAGATCCAAACTACGAGCAGTACTTC.

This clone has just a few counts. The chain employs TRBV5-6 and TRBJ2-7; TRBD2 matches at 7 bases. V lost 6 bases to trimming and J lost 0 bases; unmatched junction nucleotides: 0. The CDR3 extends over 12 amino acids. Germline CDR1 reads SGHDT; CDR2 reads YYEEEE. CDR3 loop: CASTGGSYEQYF. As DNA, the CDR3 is TGTGCCAGCACGGGAGGCTCCTACGAGCAGTACTTC.

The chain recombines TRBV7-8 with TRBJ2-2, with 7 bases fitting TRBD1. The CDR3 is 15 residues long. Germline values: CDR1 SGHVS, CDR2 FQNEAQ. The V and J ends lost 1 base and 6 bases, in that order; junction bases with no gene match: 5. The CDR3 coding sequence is TGTGCCAGCAGCTTAGTAGACAGGGCACCCGGGGAGCTGTTTTTT. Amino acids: CASSLVDRAPGELFF.

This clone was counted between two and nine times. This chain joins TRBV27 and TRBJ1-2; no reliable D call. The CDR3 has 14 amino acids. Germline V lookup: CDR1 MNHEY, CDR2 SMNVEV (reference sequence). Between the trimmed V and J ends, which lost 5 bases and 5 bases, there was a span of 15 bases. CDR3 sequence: CASSPLGGWYGYTF. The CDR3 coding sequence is TGTGCCAGCAGTCCTCTCGGCGGGTGGTATGGCTACACCTTC.

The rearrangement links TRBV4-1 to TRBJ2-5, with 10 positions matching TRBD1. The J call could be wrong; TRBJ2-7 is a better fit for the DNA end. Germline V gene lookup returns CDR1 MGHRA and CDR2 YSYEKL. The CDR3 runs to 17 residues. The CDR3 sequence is CASSQEEGTGETYEQYF. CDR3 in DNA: TGCGCCAGCAGCCAAGAAGAAGGGACAGGGGAAACCTACGAGCAGTACTTC.

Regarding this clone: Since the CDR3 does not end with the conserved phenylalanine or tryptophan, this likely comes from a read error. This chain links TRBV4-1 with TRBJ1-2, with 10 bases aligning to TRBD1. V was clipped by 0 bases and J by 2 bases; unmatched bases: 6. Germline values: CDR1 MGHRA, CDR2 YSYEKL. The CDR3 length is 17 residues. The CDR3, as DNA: TGCGCCAGCAGCCAAGATGTCCCGGGACAGGGGAACTATGGCTACACCCTC. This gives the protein CASSQDVPGQGNYGYTL.

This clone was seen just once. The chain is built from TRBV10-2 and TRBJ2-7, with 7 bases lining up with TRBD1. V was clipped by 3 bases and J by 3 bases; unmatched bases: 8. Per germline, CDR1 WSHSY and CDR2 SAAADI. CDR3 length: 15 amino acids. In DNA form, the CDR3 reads TGCGCCAGCAGTGATCCAGACAGGGTATTCTACGAGCAGTACTTC. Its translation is CASSDPDRVFYEQYF.

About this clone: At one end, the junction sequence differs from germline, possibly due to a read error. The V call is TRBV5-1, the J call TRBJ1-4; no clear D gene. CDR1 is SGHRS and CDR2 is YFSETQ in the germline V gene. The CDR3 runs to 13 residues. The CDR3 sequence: CASSLARDEKLLF. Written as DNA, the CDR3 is TGCGCCAGCAGCTTGGCGAGGGATGAAAAACTGCTTTTT.

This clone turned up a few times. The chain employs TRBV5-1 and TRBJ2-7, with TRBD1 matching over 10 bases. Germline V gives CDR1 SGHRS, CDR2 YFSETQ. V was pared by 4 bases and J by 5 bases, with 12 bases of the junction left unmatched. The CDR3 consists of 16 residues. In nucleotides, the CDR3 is TGCGCCAGCAGCCCCGCCCGGGACAGGGGAATGGACGAGCAGTACTTC. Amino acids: CASSPARDRGMDEQYF.

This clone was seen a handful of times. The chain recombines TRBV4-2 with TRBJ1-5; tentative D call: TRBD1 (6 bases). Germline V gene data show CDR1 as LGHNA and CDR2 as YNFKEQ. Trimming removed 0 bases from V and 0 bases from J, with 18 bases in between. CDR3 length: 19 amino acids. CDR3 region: CASSQDRRQEGGSNQPQHF. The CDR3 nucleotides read TGTGCCAGCAGCCAAGATCGTAGACAGGAAGGGGGTAGCAATCAGCCCCAGCATTTT.

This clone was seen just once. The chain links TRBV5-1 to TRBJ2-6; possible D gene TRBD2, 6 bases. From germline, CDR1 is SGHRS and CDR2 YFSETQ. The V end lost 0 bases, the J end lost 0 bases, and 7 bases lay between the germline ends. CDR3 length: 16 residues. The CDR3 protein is CASSLVGSSGANVLTF. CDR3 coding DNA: TGCGCCAGCAGCTTGGTCGGGAGCTCTGGGGCCAACGTCCTGACTTTC.

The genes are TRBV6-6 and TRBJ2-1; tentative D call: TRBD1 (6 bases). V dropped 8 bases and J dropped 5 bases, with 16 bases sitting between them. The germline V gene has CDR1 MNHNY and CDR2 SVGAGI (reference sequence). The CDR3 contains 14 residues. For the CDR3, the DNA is TGTGCCAGCGGAAGTAGGGGGAGTGACAATGAGCAGTTCTTC. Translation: CASGSRGSDNEQFF.

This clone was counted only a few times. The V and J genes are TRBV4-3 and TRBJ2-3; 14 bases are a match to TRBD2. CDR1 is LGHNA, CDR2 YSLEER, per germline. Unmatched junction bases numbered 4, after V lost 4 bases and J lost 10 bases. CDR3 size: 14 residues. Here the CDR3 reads CASSPTSGRASQYF. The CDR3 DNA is TGCGCCAGCAGCCCGACTAGCGGGAGGGCCTCGCAGTATTTT.

CDR3 DNA sequence: TGTGCCAGCAGCCCCTCCGGCGGTCCAACCCAGTACTTC. It encodes CASSPSGGPTQYF. The V call is TRBV7-9, the J call TRBJ2-5; D unresolved. This CDR3 has 13 amino acids. Trimming pared 5 bases from V and 8 bases from J, leaving 15 bases between. Germline V CDR1 and CDR2: SEHNR, FQNEAQ (reference sequence).

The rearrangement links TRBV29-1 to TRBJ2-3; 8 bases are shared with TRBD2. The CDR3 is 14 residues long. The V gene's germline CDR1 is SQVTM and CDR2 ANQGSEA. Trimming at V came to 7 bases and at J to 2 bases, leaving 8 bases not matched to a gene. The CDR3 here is CSAISGANTDTQYF. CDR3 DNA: TGCAGCGCCATTAGCGGGGCGAACACAGATACGCAGTATTTT.

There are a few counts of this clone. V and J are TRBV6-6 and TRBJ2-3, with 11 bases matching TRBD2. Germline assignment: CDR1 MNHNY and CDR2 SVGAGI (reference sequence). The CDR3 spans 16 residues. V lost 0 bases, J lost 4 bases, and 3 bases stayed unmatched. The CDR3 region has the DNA TGTGCCAGCAGTTACTCCTTAGCGGGAGGGGCAGATACGCAGTATTTT. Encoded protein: CASSYSLAGGADTQYF.

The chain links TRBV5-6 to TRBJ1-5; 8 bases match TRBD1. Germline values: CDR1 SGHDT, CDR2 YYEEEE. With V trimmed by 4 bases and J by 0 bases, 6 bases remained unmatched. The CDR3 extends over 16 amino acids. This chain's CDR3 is CASSQTGEYSNQPQHF. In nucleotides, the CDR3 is TGTGCCAGCAGCCAGACAGGGGAATATAGCAATCAGCCCCAGCATTTT.

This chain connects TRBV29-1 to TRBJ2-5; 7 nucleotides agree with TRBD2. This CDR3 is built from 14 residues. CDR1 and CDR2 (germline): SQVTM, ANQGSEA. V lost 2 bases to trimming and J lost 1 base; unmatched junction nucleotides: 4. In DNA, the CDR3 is TGCAGCGTTGAAAAAAAGCGGGGCCAAGAGACCCAGTACTTC. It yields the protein CSVEKKRGQETQYF. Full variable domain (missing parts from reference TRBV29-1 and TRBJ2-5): SAVISQKPSRDICQRGTSLTIQCQVDSQVTMMFWYRQQPGQSLTLIATANQGSEATYESGFVIDKFPISRPNLTFSTLTVSNMSPEDSSIYLCSVEKKRGQETQYFGPGTRLLVL.

The CDR3 DNA is TGTGCCAGCAGCGGAAACGGCCGGGAAAAAGCTTTCTTT. This codes for CASSGNGREKAFF. This sequence joins TRBV7-2 and TRBJ1-1, with unresolved D. The CDR3 extends over 13 amino acids. V dropped 5 bases and J dropped 9 bases, with 16 bases sitting between them. The germline CDR1 and CDR2 sequences are SGHTA and FQGNSA.

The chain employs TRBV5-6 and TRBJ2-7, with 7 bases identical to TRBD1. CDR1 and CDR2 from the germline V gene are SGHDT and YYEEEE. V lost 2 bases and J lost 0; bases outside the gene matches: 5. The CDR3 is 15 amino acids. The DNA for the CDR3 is TGTGCCAGCAGCTTCTACGGACAGGACTCCTACGAGCAGTACTTC. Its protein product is CASSFYGQDSYEQYF. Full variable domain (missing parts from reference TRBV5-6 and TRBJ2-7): DAGVTQSPTHLIKTRGQQVTLRCSPKSGHDTVSWYQQALGQGPQFIFQYYEEEERQRGNFPDRFSGHQFPNYSSELNVNALLLGDSALYLCASSFYGQDSYEQYFGPGTRLTVT.

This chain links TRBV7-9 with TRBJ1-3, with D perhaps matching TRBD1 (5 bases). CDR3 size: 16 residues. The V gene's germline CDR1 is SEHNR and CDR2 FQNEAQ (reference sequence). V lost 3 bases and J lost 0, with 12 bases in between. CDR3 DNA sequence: TGTGCCAGCAGCTTCCTCAGGGCCAGCTCTGGAAACACCATATATTTT. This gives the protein CASSFLRASSGNTIYF.

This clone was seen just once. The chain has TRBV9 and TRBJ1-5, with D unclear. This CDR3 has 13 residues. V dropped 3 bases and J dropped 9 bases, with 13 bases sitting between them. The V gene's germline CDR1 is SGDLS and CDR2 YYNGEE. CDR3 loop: CASSASGISPQHF. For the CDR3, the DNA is TGTGCCAGCAGCGCTAGCGGCATTTCGCCCCAGCATTTT.

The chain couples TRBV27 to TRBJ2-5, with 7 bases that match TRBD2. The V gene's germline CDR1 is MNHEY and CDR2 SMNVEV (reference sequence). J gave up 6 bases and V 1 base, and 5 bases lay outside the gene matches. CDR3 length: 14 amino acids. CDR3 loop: CASSLFGGSQTQYF. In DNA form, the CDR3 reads TGTGCCAGCAGTTTATTCGGGGGGTCGCAGACCCAGTACTTC.

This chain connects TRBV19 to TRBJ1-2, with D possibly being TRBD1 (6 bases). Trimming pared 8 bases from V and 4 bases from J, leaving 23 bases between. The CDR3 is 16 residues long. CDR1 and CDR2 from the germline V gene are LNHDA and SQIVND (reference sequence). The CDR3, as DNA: TGTGCCAGTGTACCTTCATCGGGCAGGGGTGGCTATGGCTACACCTTC. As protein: CASVPSSGRGGYGYTF.

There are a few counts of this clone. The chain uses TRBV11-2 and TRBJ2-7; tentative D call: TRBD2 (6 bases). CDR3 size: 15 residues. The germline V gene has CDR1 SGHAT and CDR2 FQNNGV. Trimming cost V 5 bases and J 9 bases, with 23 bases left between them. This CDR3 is CASSPTPGLPGWQYF. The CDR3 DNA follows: TGTGCCAGCAGCCCTACCCCGGGACTCCCAGGCTGGCAGTACTTC.

CDR3 DNA sequence: TGTGCCAGTAGCAGGACAGGGGGCGCGAAGCAGTTCTTC. It is translated as CASSRTGGAKQFF. This chain joins TRBV19 and TRBJ2-1; 11 nucleotides align to TRBD1. This CDR3 has 13 amino acids. Germline lookup yields CDR1 LNHDA and CDR2 SQIVND (reference sequence). J gave up 11 bases and V 6 bases, and 6 bases lay outside the gene matches. The entire variable domain, with the rest obtained from reference TRBV19 and TRBJ2-1, is as follows: DGGITQSPKYLFRKEGQNVTLSCEQNLNHDAMYWYRQDPGQGLRLIYYSQIVNDFQKGDIAEGYSVSREKKESFPLTVTSAQKNPTAFYLCASSRTGGAKQFFGPGTRLTVL.

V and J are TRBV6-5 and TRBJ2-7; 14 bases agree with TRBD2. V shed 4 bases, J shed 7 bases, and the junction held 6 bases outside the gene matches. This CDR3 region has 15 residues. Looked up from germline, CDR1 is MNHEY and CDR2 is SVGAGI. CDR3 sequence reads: CASSSWTSGRMEQYF. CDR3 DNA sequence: TGTGCCAGCAGTTCGTGGACTAGCGGGAGGATGGAGCAGTACTTC.

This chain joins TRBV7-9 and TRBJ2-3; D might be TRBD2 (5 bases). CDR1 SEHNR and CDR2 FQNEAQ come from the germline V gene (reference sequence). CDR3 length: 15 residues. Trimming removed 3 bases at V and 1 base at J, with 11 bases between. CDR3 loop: CASSFGIARTDTQYF. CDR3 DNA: TGTGCCAGCAGCTTCGGGATAGCGCGCACAGATACGCAGTATTTT.

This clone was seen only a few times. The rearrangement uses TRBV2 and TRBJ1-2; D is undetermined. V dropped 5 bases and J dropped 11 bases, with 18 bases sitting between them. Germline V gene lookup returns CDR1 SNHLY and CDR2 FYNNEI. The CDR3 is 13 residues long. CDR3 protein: CASSPRTMVGYTF. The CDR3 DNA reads TGTGCCAGCAGTCCGAGGACTATGGTGGGATACACCTTC.